This is a list of T cell receptor beta chains from one sample in a study of preoperative IRX-2 immunotherapy in early breast cancer. TCRdb keeps only in-frame clones here, not all; method: immunoSEQ multiplex PCR. Of some 32,000 clones in the sample, around 83% are singletons; the top ten hold about 2.7%. Material: lymph node tissue, obtained from a patient treated with IRX-2 immunotherapy. These receptors originate from a human donor with breast cancer. Each CDR3 is given with its conserved first and last residue. Only part of the rows carry a size: once, few, many, or a class if the clone is expanded.

cdr3_length: 20
v_call: TRBV4-1
j_call: TRBJ2-4
clone_size: -
cdr3_aa: CASSKSLLQGGGIAKNIQYF

cdr3_length: 15
v_call: TRBV5-1
j_call: TRBJ1-4
clone_size: once
cdr3_aa: CASSRPGTGNEKLFF

cdr3_length: 16
v_call: TRBV28
j_call: TRBJ2-7
clone_size: -
cdr3_aa: CASRGGGSDAFYEQYF

cdr3_length: 12
v_call: TRBV29-1
j_call: TRBJ2-3
clone_size: few
cdr3_aa: CSIIGGTDTQYF

cdr3_length: 14
v_call: TRBV6-8
j_call: TRBJ2-5
clone_size: -
cdr3_aa: CAISSQGMEETQYF

cdr3_length: 12
v_call: TRBV29-1
j_call: TRBJ2-3
clone_size: -
cdr3_aa: CSVVRSEATQYF

cdr3_length: 14
v_call: TRBV5-1
j_call: TRBJ1-1
clone_size: -
cdr3_aa: CASSPRGGNTEAFF

cdr3_length: 13
v_call: TRBV6-8
j_call: TRBJ1-5
clone_size: -
cdr3_aa: CAIMGAANQPQHF

cdr3_length: 12
v_call: TRBV19
j_call: TRBJ2-3
clone_size: -
cdr3_aa: CATTGLTDTQYF

cdr3_length: 15
v_call: TRBV15
j_call: TRBJ2-5
clone_size: -
cdr3_aa: CATSTLAGAGETQYF

cdr3_length: 16
v_call: TRBV6-8
j_call: TRBJ2-2
clone_size: -
cdr3_aa: CASSPKVFANTGELFF

cdr3_length: 15
v_call: TRBV19
j_call: TRBJ2-3
clone_size: -
cdr3_aa: CASRRREGTTDTQYF

cdr3_length: 14
v_call: TRBV28
j_call: TRBJ1-2
clone_size: few
cdr3_aa: CASSPRDSVYGYTF

cdr3_length: 17
v_call: TRBV29-1
j_call: TRBJ1-5
clone_size: -
cdr3_aa: CSVEGGRPFFSNQPQHF

cdr3_length: 12
v_call: TRBV6-8
j_call: TRBJ2-1
clone_size: -
cdr3_aa: CASSYVTGEQFF

cdr3_length: 15
v_call: TRBV19
j_call: TRBJ2-7
clone_size: -
cdr3_aa: CASSIITSGRDEQYF

cdr3_length: 14
v_call: TRBV28
j_call: TRBJ2-7
clone_size: -
cdr3_aa: CASNRLAVFYEQYF

cdr3_length: 15
v_call: TRBV19
j_call: TRBJ2-2
clone_size: -
cdr3_aa: CASSLRVWSGGELFF

cdr3_length: 12
v_call: TRBV14
j_call: TRBJ2-7
clone_size: -
cdr3_aa: CASSLSLGLQYF

cdr3_length: 14
v_call: TRBV11-3
j_call: TRBJ2-7
clone_size: -
cdr3_aa: CASSPAAGIHGQYF

cdr3_length: 13
v_call: TRBV28
j_call: TRBJ1-5
clone_size: -
cdr3_aa: CASSWTYNQPQHF

cdr3_length: 14
v_call: TRBV9
j_call: TRBJ2-7
clone_size: -
cdr3_aa: CASSVFGGGHEQYF

cdr3_length: 12
v_call: TRBV2
j_call: TRBJ1-1
clone_size: -
cdr3_aa: CAGGRENTEAFF

cdr3_length: 16
v_call: TRBV5-1
j_call: TRBJ2-6
clone_size: -
cdr3_aa: CASSYVTASGANVLTF

cdr3_length: 14
v_call: TRBV5-1
j_call: TRBJ1-1
clone_size: -
cdr3_aa: CASQVRGTSTEAFF

cdr3_length: 15
v_call: TRBV15
j_call: TRBJ1-1
clone_size: -
cdr3_aa: CATSRARGAHTEAFF

cdr3_length: 15
v_call: TRBV28
j_call: TRBJ1-6
clone_size: -
cdr3_aa: CASRSSGVYNSPLHF

cdr3_length: 14
v_call: TRBV11-3
j_call: TRBJ2-5
clone_size: -
cdr3_aa: CASSLWDGQETQYF

cdr3_length: 14
v_call: TRBV7-7
j_call: TRBJ2-2
clone_size: -
cdr3_aa: CASSVRPGTGELFF

cdr3_length: 16
v_call: TRBV5-1
j_call: TRBJ1-1
clone_size: -
cdr3_aa: CASRPELDRGSPEAFF

cdr3_length: 16
v_call: TRBV18
j_call: TRBJ2-3
clone_size: -
cdr3_aa: CASSPSGTGVADTQYF

cdr3_length: 15
v_call: TRBV30
j_call: TRBJ2-5
clone_size: once
cdr3_aa: CAWSRLAGGIETQYF

cdr3_length: 17
v_call: TRBV19
j_call: TRBJ2-3
clone_size: -
cdr3_aa: CASSIPALTAYTDTQYF

cdr3_length: 16
v_call: TRBV19
j_call: TRBJ1-5
clone_size: -
cdr3_aa: CATRDSRRHSNQPQHF

cdr3_length: 15
v_call: TRBV6-7
j_call: TRBJ2-7
clone_size: -
cdr3_aa: CASSEFGPVGAEQYF

cdr3_length: 14
v_call: TRBV28
j_call: TRBJ2-7
clone_size: -
cdr3_aa: CASSLIGGRYEQYF

cdr3_length: 16
v_call: TRBV30
j_call: TRBJ2-3
clone_size: -
cdr3_aa: CAWSVGHHRGTDTQYF

cdr3_length: 13
v_call: TRBV29-1
j_call: TRBJ2-7
clone_size: -
cdr3_aa: CSVEGGTNHEQYF

cdr3_length: 14
v_call: TRBV19
j_call: TRBJ2-2
clone_size: -
cdr3_aa: CASSIVGETGELFF

cdr3_length: 15
v_call: TRBV5-1
j_call: TRBJ1-1
clone_size: -
cdr3_aa: CASSLDTAQGAEAFF

cdr3_length: 12
v_call: TRBV19
j_call: TRBJ2-1
clone_size: -
cdr3_aa: CASSMSRGEQFF

cdr3_length: 14
v_call: TRBV19
j_call: TRBJ2-1
clone_size: -
cdr3_aa: CASTRLAGSDEQFF

cdr3_length: 15
v_call: TRBV19
j_call: TRBJ1-5
clone_size: -
cdr3_aa: CASSFGRGGDQPQHF

cdr3_length: 16
v_call: TRBV18
j_call: TRBJ2-1
clone_size: -
cdr3_aa: CASSPRGQGGYNEQFF

cdr3_length: 13
v_call: TRBV19
j_call: TRBJ2-7
clone_size: -
cdr3_aa: CASSTGPGYEQYF

cdr3_length: 16
v_call: TRBV23-1
j_call: TRBJ1-4
clone_size: -
cdr3_aa: CASSQAPGTGDEKLFF